This T cell receptor (beta chain) was obtained from a study of response to subunit inactivated influenza vaccine (dated by TCRdb to the late 2010s). Concerning the study at large: The study used deep quantitative T cell receptor repertoire profiling to track responses to a trivalent subunit inactivated influenza vaccine. The paper's findings and limits, for the study overall: It was suggested by the authors that each seasonal influenza vaccination may recruit only a limited number of new T cells.

Receptor amplification or capture employed RT-PCR. Instrument on record: Illumina HiSeq 2500. The raw public data were reprocessed by TCRdb itself: fastp quality trimming at Q25, MiXCR clonotype calling, in-frame beta chains only. Each record represents a unique CDR3 protein, reported with the most common genes and DNA among its rows. This sample comprises 650,000 to 700,000 distinct CDR3 sequences, approximately 15% of them detected only once. Together, the top ten hold roughly 11% of the sample. In the case of this clonotype: Its antigen specificity is not known. No clone much larger than this one lies a single base away; base qualities are absent.

Looking up the germline V gene yields CDR1 MNHEY and CDR2 SVGAGI. Including the terminal cysteine and phenylalanine, the CDR3 comprises 17 residues. The entry retains the CDR3 DNA only, 51 bases that are in frame from base 1. V loses 0 bases, J loses 4 bases, and the germline ends lie 15 bases apart. The input for sequencing was PBMCs from blood, taken about 11 days after vaccination. This chain joins TRBV6-5 to TRBJ2-2, with TRBD1 tentatively as D gene (6 bases match). This TCR was sampled from a man over 45 who received an inactivated influenza vaccine. Donor details come from another sample of the same person, matched by shared clones. In nucleotide form, the sequence is TGTGCCAGCAGTTACTCCGGCCAGGGGCTGTTCACCGGGGAGCTGTTTTTT. It codes for CASSYSGQGLFTGELFF.